The rows below give T cell receptor beta chains drawn from one sample of a study of blood T cell repertoires in COVID-19. Repertoires were generated with immunoSEQ multiplex PCR, while TCRdb's copy carries only in-frame clones and drops some. The data show about 130,000 clones, 60% to 75% seen once. Sequencing input: peripheral blood. Receptors were obtained from an older woman with acute or convalescent COVID-19. CDR3s include the opening cysteine and the closing phenylalanine or tryptophan. The D gene is left open where the match is weak. Rows may omit the clone size; those that give it use once, few, many or a size class.

V	J	D	length	size	CDR3	DNA
TRBV5-1	TRBJ2-7	NA	14	NA	CASSPDRSSYEQYF	TGCGCCAGCAGCCCCGACAGGAGCTCCTACGAGCAGTACTTC
TRBV11-3	TRBJ2-3	TRBD2	16	NA	CASSWGGLVCTDTQYF	TGTGCCAGCAGCTGGGGGGGACTAGTTTGCACAGATACGCAGTATTTT
TRBV11-2	TRBJ2-2	NA	14	NA	CASSTPTGTGELFF	TGTGCCAGCAGCACACCCACGGGCACCGGGGAGCTGTTTTTT
TRBV23-1	TRBJ1-4	NA	18	NA	CASSQSVNRVTTNEKLFF	TGCGCCAGCAGTCAATCAGTAAACCGGGTTACAACTAATGAAAAACTGTTTTTT
TRBV24-1	TRBJ2-2	NA	14	NA	CATSDPDSAGELFF	TGTGCCACCAGTGACCCGGACAGCGCCGGGGAGCTGTTTTTT
TRBV5-1	TRBJ2-1	TRBD2	15	NA	CASSGGLGPLHEQFF	TGCGCCAGCAGCGGTGGACTAGGCCCCCTCCATGAGCAGTTCTTC
TRBV27	TRBJ2-6	NA	16	NA	CASSRRQVGGANVLTF	TGTGCCAGCAGTCGGCGACAGGTGGGGGGGGCCAACGTCCTGACTTTC
TRBV5-1	TRBJ2-5	TRBD1	14	NA	CASSPGGAEETQYF	TGCGCCAGCAGTCCAGGGGGCGCAGAGGAGACCCAGTACTTC
TRBV14	TRBJ1-1	TRBD1	14	NA	CASSPGTGYTEAFF	TGTGCCAGCAGCCCCGGGACAGGATACACTGAAGCTTTCTTT
TRBV30	TRBJ1-6	NA	13	NA	CAWSGQHNSPLHF	TGTGCCTGGAGTGGACAGCATAATTCACCCCTCCACTTT
TRBV7-9	TRBJ1-4	NA	14	NA	CASSFQEGLEKLFF	TGTGCCAGCAGCTTCCAGGAAGGCCTTGAAAAACTGTTTTTT
TRBV7-9	TRBJ2-5	NA	15	NA	CASSYTAAGEETQYF	TGTGCCAGCAGCTATACCGCGGCAGGGGAAGAGACCCAGTACTTC
TRBV7-3	TRBJ1-1	TRBD1	13	NA	CASSPGGTGKAFF	TGTGCCAGCAGCCCGGGAGGGACAGGGAAAGCTTTCTTT
TRBV4-1	TRBJ2-1	TRBD2	18	NA	CASSPGTSGRGAYNEQFF	TGCGCCAGCAGCCCCGGGACTAGCGGGAGGGGGGCGTACAATGAGCAGTTCTTC
TRBV4-1	TRBJ2-1	TRBD2	14	few	CASSLAGGGNEQFF	TGCGCCAGCAGCCTAGCGGGAGGAGGCAATGAGCAGTTCTTC
TRBV7-2	TRBJ2-7	NA	15	NA	CASSVIDWSSYEQYF	TGTGCCAGCAGCGTTATCGACTGGAGCTCCTACGAGCAGTACTTC
TRBV5-4	TRBJ2-3	NA	14	NA	CASTIGQGTDTQYF	TGTGCCAGCACCATTGGGCAAGGCACAGATACGCAGTATTTT
TRBV6-6	TRBJ1-1	NA	11	NA	CASLSFTEAFF	TGTGCCAGCCTGTCGTTCACTGAAGCTTTCTTT
TRBV9	TRBJ1-2	NA	14	NA	CASSAGTWNYGYTF	TGTGCCAGCAGCGCTGGGACATGGAACTATGGCTACACCTTC
TRBV30	TRBJ1-2	TRBD1	13	once	CAWDRGSNYGYTF	TGTGCCTGGGACAGGGGCTCTAACTATGGCTACACCTTC
TRBV3-1/TRBV3-2	TRBJ2-5	NA	15	few	CASSQSGVKLETQYF	TGTGCCAGCAGCCAATCCGGGGTAAAGTTAGAGACCCAGTACTTC
TRBV2	TRBJ1-5	NA	18	NA	CASSEGGRVIGSNQPQHF	TGTGCCAGCAGTGAAGGGGGCAGGGTGATTGGTAGCAATCAGCCCCAGCATTTT
TRBV6-6	TRBJ1-2	NA	11	once	CASSYSQGYTF	TGTGCCAGCAGTTACTCGCAGGGCTACACCTTC
TRBV28	TRBJ1-5	NA	15	NA	CASSSSPGSNQPQHF	TGTGCCAGCAGTTCCTCCCCAGGTAGCAATCAGCCCCAGCATTTT
TRBV12-3/TRBV12-4	TRBJ2-7	NA	13	few	CASSIRGLYEQYF	TGTGCCAGCAGCATAAGGGGCCTCTACGAGCAGTACTTC
TRBV18	TRBJ2-2	TRBD1	16	NA	CASSPLPGDRAGELFF	TGTGCCAGCTCACCGCTCCCAGGGGACAGGGCCGGGGAGCTGTTTTTT
TRBV19	TRBJ1-4	NA	13	NA	CASSIDSNEKLFF	TGTGCCAGTAGTATAGACAGTAATGAAAAACTGTTTTTT
TRBV15	TRBJ1-5	TRBD1	14	NA	CATSQTGGYQPQHF	TGTGCCACCAGCCAGACAGGGGGTTATCAGCCCCAGCATTTT
TRBV6-5	TRBJ1-6	TRBD1	14	few	CASSQGAPERPLHF	TGTGCCAGCAGCCAGGGGGCCCCGGAACGGCCCCTCCACTTT
TRBV7-9	TRBJ1-5	NA	14	NA	CASSLKAEREPQHF	TGTGCCAGCAGCTTAAAGGCAGAGAGGGAGCCCCAGCATTTT
TRBV3-1/TRBV3-2	TRBJ2-7	NA	13	NA	CASSPRARHEQYF	TGTGCCAGCAGCCCGCGGGCCAGACACGAGCAGTACTTC
TRBV5-1	TRBJ1-2	NA	14	NA	CASSYDFSNYGYTF	TGCGCCAGCAGCTATGACTTCTCTAACTATGGCTACACCTTC
TRBV5-4	TRBJ1-3	TRBD1	19	NA	CASRRQRAPGQTTGNTIYF	TGTGCCAGCAGGAGACAACGGGCCCCGGGACAGACAACTGGAAACACCATATATTTT
TRBV7-2	TRBJ1-1	TRBD1	15	NA	CASSKGQGGPTEAFF	TGTGCCAGCAGTAAAGGACAGGGCGGTCCGACTGAAGCTTTCTTT
TRBV7-8	TRBJ2-1	TRBD2	16	NA	CASSLVEGGRLYEQFF	TGTGCCAGCAGCTTAGTGGAGGGCGGGAGGTTATATGAGCAGTTCTTC
TRBV19	TRBJ2-2	NA	13	NA	CASSMLATGELFF	TGTGCCAGTAGTATGCTGGCCACCGGGGAGCTGTTTTTT
TRBV27	TRBJ2-7	NA	13	few	CASTSGTSYEQYF	TGTGCCAGCACCTCGGGGACATCCTACGAGCAGTACTTC
TRBV10-1	TRBJ2-5	TRBD1	11	NA	CAAGGMKTQYF	TGCGCCGCAGGGGGCATGAAGACCCAGTACTTC
TRBV2	TRBJ2-1	TRBD1	16	NA	CASSEVGTGAYNEQFF	TGTGCCAGCAGTGAAGTAGGGACAGGGGCCTACAATGAGCAGTTCTTC
TRBV6-5	TRBJ2-7	NA	13	NA	CASLGSVDTEQYF	TGTGCCAGCCTCGGGTCTGTCGATACCGAGCAGTACTTC
TRBV19	TRBJ2-1	NA	13	NA	CASSIDPTGEQFF	TGTGCCAGTAGTATAGATCCTACAGGGGAGCAGTTCTTC
TRBV7-2	TRBJ2-1	TRBD1	13	NA	CASSPDRRNEQFF	TGTGCCAGCAGCCCGGACAGGAGGAATGAGCAGTTCTTC
TRBV11-2	TRBJ2-1	NA	12	NA	CASSPIGVEQFF	TGTGCCAGCAGCCCGATAGGGGTTGAGCAGTTCTTC
TRBV19	TRBJ2-7	NA	11	NA	CASSYRYEQYF	TGTGCCAGTAGCTATAGATACGAGCAGTACTTC
TRBV2	TRBJ1-5	NA	13	NA	CASSGQVNEPQHF	TGTGCCAGCAGTGGACAGGTAAATGAGCCCCAGCATTTT
TRBV11-2	TRBJ2-1	TRBD2	16	NA	CASSPGVAGGHNEQFF	TGTGCCAGCAGCCCGGGGGTGGCGGGAGGCCACAATGAGCAGTTCTTC
TRBV3-1/TRBV3-2	TRBJ1-4	NA	15	NA	CASSQEGSNNEKLFF	TGTGCCAGCAGCCAAGAGGGCAGTAATAATGAAAAACTGTTTTTT
TRBV10-3	TRBJ1-1	NA	15	many	CAISDRGAGDTEAFF	TGTGCCATCAGTGATCGGGGGGCGGGGGACACTGAAGCTTTCTTT
TRBV7-2	TRBJ2-7	TRBD2	15	NA	CASSLGLAGAYEQYF	TGTGCCAGCAGCTTAGGTCTAGCGGGAGCGTACGAGCAGTACTTC
TRBV6-6	TRBJ2-7	TRBD2	15	once	CASSYGTSGSYEQYF	TGTGCCAGCAGTTACGGGACTAGCGGCTCCTACGAGCAGTACTTC
TRBV15	TRBJ2-7	TRBD1	16	NA	CATSRDAGTGWYEQYF	TGTGCCACCAGCAGAGACGCCGGGACAGGGTGGTACGAGCAGTACTTC
TRBV6-2/TRBV6-3	TRBJ1-1	NA	11	NA	CASSLGTEAFF	TGTGCCAGCAGTCTAGGCACTGAAGCTTTCTTT
TRBV5-1	TRBJ1-1	NA	14	many	CASSLALGGTEAFF	TGCGCCAGCAGCTTGGCCCTGGGGGGCACTGAAGCTTTCTTT
TRBV6-2/TRBV6-3	TRBJ2-3	NA	15	NA	CASSRAGTGTDTQYF	TGTGCCAGCAGCCGAGCGGGCACGGGGACAGATACGCAGTATTTT
TRBV29-1	TRBJ1-2	TRBD1	11	many	CSAAGQGGYTF	TGCAGCGCCGCCGGACAGGGGGGCTACACCTTC